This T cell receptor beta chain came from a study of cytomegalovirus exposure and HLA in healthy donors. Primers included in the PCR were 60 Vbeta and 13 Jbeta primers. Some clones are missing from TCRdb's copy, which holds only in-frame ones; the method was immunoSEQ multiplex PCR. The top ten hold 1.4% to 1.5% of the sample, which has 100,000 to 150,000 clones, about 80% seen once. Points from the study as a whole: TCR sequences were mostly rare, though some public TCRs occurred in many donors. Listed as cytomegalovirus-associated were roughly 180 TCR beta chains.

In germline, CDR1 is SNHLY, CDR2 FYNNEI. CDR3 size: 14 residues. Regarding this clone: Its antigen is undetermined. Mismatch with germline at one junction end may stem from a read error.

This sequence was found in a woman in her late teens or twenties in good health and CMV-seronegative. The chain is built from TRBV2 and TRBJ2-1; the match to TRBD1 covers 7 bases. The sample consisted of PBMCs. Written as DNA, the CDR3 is TGTGCCAGCTGTGAGCAAGGGGGCTTTGTTGAGCAGTTCTTC. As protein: CASCEQGGFVEQFF.